This T cell receptor beta chain was recovered during a study of cytomegalovirus exposure and HLA in healthy donors (dated by TCRdb to 2015 to 2018). About the study as a whole: According to an earlier analysis of 550 to 750 of the donors, 150 million to 200 million T cells yielded 117 million unique TCR beta sequences and less than 300 Gb of sequence data. To study patterns of TCR occurrence, a later analysis re-analyzed previously published TCR beta repertoires from around 660 donors and added high-resolution HLA genotyping. Of the approximately 400 genotyped donors, 80% to 90% were placed in the genetic ancestry cluster associated with self-reported Caucasian donors. The study profiled the T cell repertoires of 550 to 700 subjects by immunosequencing and related them to cytomegalovirus serostatus. To predict cytomegalovirus infection status, the study combined high-throughput TCR immunosequencing, statistical association of individual TCRs with disease status, and machine learning. An early release that covered roughly 600 HLA-typed donors contained about 300 gigabases of sequencing data and 70 million to 100 million unique TCR sequences. Both class I and class II loci were covered by HLA typing, at four-digit resolution. The number of typed donors differed by locus: about 620-630 for A, B, C, DRB1 and DQB1; some 540 for DQA1; approximately 600 for DPA1; and 400 to 480 for DPB1. Genome-wide SNP genotypes for about 65% of the roughly 670 donors were used in a later genetic analysis, which treated that subset as a discovery cohort. Four to six DR-DQ haplotypes were handled as single units for association and clustering, since linkage in the cohort was strong. Donor age, sex, ethnicity and CMV serostatus were compiled alongside the repertoire data. An earlier analysis of nearly 600 of the donors applied high-throughput TCR beta sequencing to assess whether each TCR beta V gene segment acted as functional or pseudogenic. Among almost 400 genotyped donors of the cohort, an average of around 240,000 unique TCR beta nucleotide sequences were sequenced per donor, around 20% of them non-productive. The aim of the study was to test whether cataloging public T cell receptors could identify signatures of past pathogen exposure. Every repertoire in the discovery cohort had been generated on one and the same sequencing platform. The later analysis used no new phenotypic data to find candidate immune exposures, relying instead on TCR beta sequences and their occurrence across donors. Besides the first cohort of approximately 670 subjects, a separate validation cohort made up of over a hundred different subjects was used.

The cohort consisted of approximately 690 healthy bone marrow donors. At the time of sampling, every cohort member was nominally healthy, though immune exposures that went unrecorded were likely present. The donor tested CMV seronegative, placing the donor among the 350 to 400 seronegative members of the cohort. A peripheral blood sample was provided by each donor, and peripheral blood mononuclear cells were used for TCR beta sequencing. The Qiagen DNeasy Blood Extraction Kit was used to extract genomic DNA from the blood cell samples. Library creation used the immunoSEQ multiplex PCR assay. The multiplex PCR relied on a mix of 60 forward primers for TCR Vbeta segments and 13 reverse primers for TCR Jbeta segments. The CDR3 region of rearranged TCR beta genes was amplified from genomic DNA with a multiplex PCR assay. The Illumina HiSeq System was used to sequence the amplified TCR beta libraries as 87-base-pair reads. Per the authors' processing: Across the 666 repertoires, a later analysis counted 78 million or so unique TCR beta chains, 9.5 million to 12 million of which were shared by at least two donors. Raw reads were error-corrected and collapsed into unique sequences with a nearest-neighbor algorithm that merged closely related sequences to remove PCR and sequencing errors. CDR3 sequences were aligned to IMGT reference sequences to assign V, D and J gene segments. Each retained sequence needed at least a six-nucleotide match to both a V gene segment and a J gene segment. Rearrangements were classified as productive when the CDR3 lacked stop codons and remained in frame with V and J, and all other rearrangements were classified as non-productive. CDR3 was defined according to IMGT convention as the region running from the second conserved V-encoded cysteine to the conserved J-encoded phenylalanine. Sequences without an unambiguous match to a single V gene segment were excluded from the earlier analysis of almost 600 of the donors. An earlier analysis of approximately 590 of the donors called V segments functional above 56.7% productive rearrangements and segregating when the between-donor standard deviation exceeded 5%. A statistical classification framework was built for diagnosing cytomegalovirus status from the catalog of TCR beta chain sequences. In a later analysis, TCR nucleotide sequences were compared against IMGT/GENE-DB human TR gene sequences so that V and J genes could be assigned. In a later analysis, CDR3 sequences and most-parsimonious VDJ recombination scenarios were assigned using the TCRdist pipeline. In a later analysis, each TCR beta chain was defined by its CDR3 amino acid sequence together with its V-gene family, and reads without a unique V-gene family were excluded. As a way to deal with suspected cross-contamination and a sequencing artifact, a later analysis dropped approximately 590 nucleotide sequences that were highly shared and had low generation probability. For each public chain, a later analysis derived a clonal expansion index from normalized ranks of inferred template counts within each repertoire. Generation probabilities in a later analysis came from a VDJ recombination model fitted to out-of-frame rearrangements, and those results were checked against IGoR. In a later analysis, TCR-TCR, TCR-HLA and TCR-CMV co-occurrence was scored with hypergeometric tests, and a repertoire-size bias correction was applied to TCR pairs. False discovery rates were estimated in a later analysis by permuting HLA or CMV assignments 20 times. In a later analysis, co-occurring TCRs were grouped using DBSCAN, and TCRdist sequence similarity was added for clustering within HLA-allele-positive subsets. Repertoires with fewer than 30,000 or more than 120,000 public chains, plus five repertoires with anomalous nucleotide sharing, were excluded from co-occurrence clustering. Drawn from immuneACCESS, this table holds only the in-frame rearrangements with V and J called that TCRdb kept. Clones are partly lost; checked studies trace under half to an unresolved V gene and leave the rest unexplained. Clone size and the V and J calls come from that table; the DNA yielded D and trimming. A total of hundreds of thousands of clones appear in this sample, just over 75% of them only once. Jointly, the top ten make up 0.55% to 0.75% of the sample.

Overall study results and their limits: In a later analysis, most CMV-associated TCR beta chains were found to appear HLA-restricted, with HLA associations seemingly driven largely by CMV exposure. Compared with equally common non-associated chains, HLA-associated TCR beta chains in a later analysis were more clonally expanded and had lower generation probabilities. The cohort was sequenced for TCR beta chains only, and without alpha or paired-chain data the features that could be detected were limited. In a later analysis, several top co-occurrence clusters were reported to appear linked to parvovirus B19, influenza, CMV and Epstein-Barr virus. It was suggested by the authors that the approach could potentially be generalized to other disease states and immunological phenotypes. In an earlier analysis of some 550 of the donors, most TCR beta V segments were observed in productive rearrangements about 87% or about 30% of the time, broadly matching IMGT annotations. When HLA alleles, especially DR and DQ, strongly co-occurred, attributing TCR associations to individual alleles was difficult. Specific HLA alleles were associated with roughly 16,000 TCR beta sequences at a false discovery rate of 0.05 in a later analysis. In vitro tests confirmed that a few of the cytomegalovirus-associated TCR beta chains recognize cytomegalovirus antigens. Linkage disequilibrium might explain the correlated functional status among segregating V segments, but an unknown experimental factor could not be excluded. For the cohort, immune exposure information was limited to CMV serostatus. A further reported finding was that TCR beta sequences accurately predicted the HLA-A and HLA-B alleles for most subjects in the first cohort. In a later analysis, TCR association rates were found to vary across HLA loci, with the most associated TCRs seen for DRB1 alleles and the fewest for HLA-C alleles. In a later genetic analysis, fewer N-insertions in productive TCRs were reported among donors in an Asian-associated ancestry cluster than the roughly 640-donor mean. HLA typing was unavailable for some donors at each locus, so association tests used only the typed subset. While some public TCRs were present in many individuals, most TCR sequences turned up only very rarely across donors. In both the original and validation cohorts, the classifier was reported to diagnose cytomegalovirus status with high specificity and sensitivity. An association between a missense DCLRE1C variant and V-gene and J-gene trimming of TCR beta chains was found in a later genetic analysis and replicated in an independent cohort. The study gave a list of about 160 TCR beta chains associated with cytomegalovirus. A group of highly shared sequence variants was considered likely to be a technical artifact of the sequencing pipeline. About 15 rarely observed V segments, including chromosome 9 orphons, were excluded from the earlier analysis of a few hundred of the donors because counts were too low. Roughly uniform sequencing depth across donors was assumed in presence/absence analyses, although this assumption may not hold.

This clone was recorded a few times. Its binding antigen is unknown. Base qualities are not recorded, but no much larger clone differs from it by a single base. Sample: PBMCs. The origin of this receptor is a man in his late teens or twenties in good health and CMV-seronegative.

The nucleotide sequence is given as TGTGCCAGCAGCCGAGGACAGGGGGCTGGTGAAGCTTTCTTT. The translation is CASSRGQGAGEAFF. The chain is made from TRBV7-9 and TRBJ1-1, and 11 junction bases match TRBD1. The germline V gene (reference sequence) gives CDR1 as SEHNR and CDR2 as FQNEAQ. From cysteine to phenylalanine, the CDR3 is 14 amino acids long. Only the CDR3 region is kept as DNA, spanning 42 bases read in frame from base 1. The germline V end is reduced by 5 bases and the J end by 7 bases; junction bases left unmatched: 6.